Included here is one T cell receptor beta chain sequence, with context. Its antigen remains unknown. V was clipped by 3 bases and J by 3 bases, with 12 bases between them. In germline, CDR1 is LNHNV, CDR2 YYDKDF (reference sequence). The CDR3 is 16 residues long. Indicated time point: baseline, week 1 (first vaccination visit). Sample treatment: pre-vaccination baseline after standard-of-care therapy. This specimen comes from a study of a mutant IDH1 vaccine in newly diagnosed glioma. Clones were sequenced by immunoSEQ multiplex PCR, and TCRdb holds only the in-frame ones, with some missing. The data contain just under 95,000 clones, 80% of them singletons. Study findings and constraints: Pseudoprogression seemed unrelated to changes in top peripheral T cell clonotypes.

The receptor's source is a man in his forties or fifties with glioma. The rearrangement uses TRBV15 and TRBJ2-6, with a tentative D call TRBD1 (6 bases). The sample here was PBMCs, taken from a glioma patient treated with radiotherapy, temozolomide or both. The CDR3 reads CATSSRGPGGANVLTF. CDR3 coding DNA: TGTGCCACCAGCAGCAGGGGTCCAGGTGGGGCCAACGTCCTGACTTTC.